This is a list of T cell receptor beta chains from one sample in a study of blood T cell repertoires in COVID-19. Profiled with immunoSEQ multiplex PCR; TCRdb holds only in-frame clones, not every one. Among over 200,000 clones listed, approximately 83% were seen once. Sequences were obtained from peripheral blood. The receptors shown here come from a man aged 40-49 years with acute or convalescent COVID-19. Both conserved end residues are part of each CDR3. The D gene is left open where the match is weak. Size is omitted from some rows. Given values are once, few, many or a class for expanded clones.

clone size,D gene,J gene,V gene,CDR3 DNA,CDR3 protein
NA,NA,TRBJ1-3,TRBV9,TGTGCCAGCAGCGTCGGGGGGGCGGCGAGCTCTGGAAACACCATATATTTT,CASSVGGAASSGNTIYF
NA,TRBD1,TRBJ2-7,TRBV18,TGTGCCAGCTCACCCCTTTTTCAGGGGGTACCGTACGAGCAGTACTTC,CASSPLFQGVPYEQYF
NA,NA,TRBJ1-3,TRBV3-1/TRBV3-2,TGTGCCAGCAGCCAAGATCAGGCAGGGGCTGGAAACACCATATATTTT,CASSQDQAGAGNTIYF
NA,TRBD2,TRBJ2-5,TRBV5-4,TGTGCCAGCAGGATAGGGACTAGCGGGATGAGGGAGACCCAGTACTTC,CASRIGTSGMRETQYF
few,NA,TRBJ2-4,TRBV13,TGTGCCAGCAGCTCTGGCCCCGGGGAACAAGCCAAAAACATTCAGTACTTC,CASSSGPGEQAKNIQYF
NA,TRBD1,TRBJ2-2,TRBV5-8,TGTGCCAGCAGACGACAGGGCACCGGGGAGCTGTTTTTT,CASRRQGTGELFF
once,TRBD2,TRBJ2-7,TRBV6-6,TGTGCCAGCAGTTACAGGAGCGGGAGGCTATCCTACGAGCAGTACTTC,CASSYRSGRLSYEQYF
NA,TRBD1,TRBJ1-5,TRBV19,TGTGCCAGTAGTCGACAGGGGGCAGGTCAGCCCCAGCATTTT,CASSRQGAGQPQHF
once,TRBD2,TRBJ2-1,TRBV7-2,TGTGCCAGCAGCATAACTAGCGGCCCCTACAATGAGCAGTTCTTC,CASSITSGPYNEQFF
NA,NA,TRBJ1-2,TRBV7-9,TGTGCCAGCAGCTTATCTCAATGGAGTAGCTACACCTTC,CASSLSQWSSYTF
NA,TRBD2,TRBJ2-5,TRBV7-9,TGTGCCAGCACCCCGACTAGCGGGAGACGTCAGACCCAGTACTTC,CASTPTSGRRQTQYF
NA,NA,TRBJ1-1,TRBV4-2,TGTGCCAGCAGCCCGCTCCAGGGAGGCACTGAAGCTTTCTTT,CASSPLQGGTEAFF
few,NA,TRBJ1-1,TRBV3-1/TRBV3-2,TGTGCCAGCAGCCAAAACTCGGGCAGTTTGGGGGGCACTGAAGCTTTCTTT,CASSQNSGSLGGTEAFF
NA,NA,TRBJ2-1,TRBV30,TGTGCCTGGAGTCCTTCAGGGTTTAATGAGCAGTTCTTC,CAWSPSGFNEQFF
NA,NA,TRBJ1-3,TRBV7-9,TGTGCCAGCAGCTCCTTTGGTGGGTTCGGGGGAAACACCATATATTTT,CASSSFGGFGGNTIYF
NA,NA,TRBJ1-1,TRBV4-1,TGCGCCAGCAGCCAAGATGAGAGGCCGGTGAACACTGAAGCTTTCTTT,CASSQDERPVNTEAFF
NA,TRBD2,TRBJ2-3,TRBV5-4,TGTGCCAGCAGCAGCCGGGACTACTTCACAGATACGCAGTATTTT,CASSSRDYFTDTQYF
few,NA,TRBJ1-5,TRBV3-1/TRBV3-2,TGTGCCAGCAGCTTGACAGGACCTAATCAGCCCCAGCATTTT,CASSLTGPNQPQHF
NA,NA,TRBJ2-1,TRBV3-1/TRBV3-2,TGTGCCAGCAGCCCTGGACTTACCTTTTTAGAGCAGTTCTTC,CASSPGLTFLEQFF
NA,TRBD1,TRBJ1-1,TRBV18,TGTGCCAGCTCACCCACGAGGACAGGGAACACTGAAGCTTTCTTT,CASSPTRTGNTEAFF
NA,TRBD2,TRBJ2-1,TRBV5-4,TGTGCCAGCAGCTACTATACGGGAGGAACCTACAATGAGCAGTTCTTC,CASSYYTGGTYNEQFF
NA,TRBD2,TRBJ2-1,TRBV15,TGTGCCACCAGCAGAGTTCCGGGACTAGCGGACAACAATGAGCAGTTCTTC,CATSRVPGLADNNEQFF
NA,NA,TRBJ1-4,TRBV15,TGTGCCACCAGCAGAGTTGGGGGGTTAAATGAAAAACTGTTTTTT,CATSRVGGLNEKLFF
NA,TRBD1,TRBJ1-2,TRBV5-1,TGCGCCAGCAGCTTGTCCCGGGACAGGCTCTATGGCTACACCTTC,CASSLSRDRLYGYTF
NA,NA,TRBJ1-4,TRBV3-1/TRBV3-2,TGTGCCAGCAGCCCCAAACTACGTGAAAAACTGTTTTTT,CASSPKLREKLFF
few,TRBD1,TRBJ2-1,TRBV25-1,TGTGCCAGCAGTGGGAGACCGGGACAGGGCTCCTACAATGAGCAGTTCTTC,CASSGRPGQGSYNEQFF
NA,NA,TRBJ2-1,TRBV27,TGTGCCAGCAGATCTTACTCTCGCAATGAGCAGTTCTTC,CASRSYSRNEQFF
NA,TRBD1,TRBJ1-2,TRBV3-1/TRBV3-2,TGTGCCAGCAGCCAAGATCCAGGACAGGGAAAAGGAGGTGGCTACACCTTC,CASSQDPGQGKGGGYTF
NA,NA,TRBJ1-1,TRBV19,TGTGCCAGTAGCCCGGGACTGACGGGGGCTGAAGCTTTCTTT,CASSPGLTGAEAFF
few,NA,TRBJ1-2,TRBV5-4,TGTGCCAGCAGCTTGGCGGTCAGGGCGGTTGGCTACACCTTC,CASSLAVRAVGYTF
NA,NA,TRBJ2-5,TRBV6-2/TRBV6-3,TGTGCCAGCAGTTACTCCTCCGCGAGGGAGACCCAGTACTTC,CASSYSSARETQYF
NA,TRBD2,TRBJ2-1,TRBV18,TGTGCCAGCTCACCCGCGGGAGACTCGTACAATGAGCAGTTCTTC,CASSPAGDSYNEQFF
NA,TRBD2,TRBJ2-1,TRBV3-1/TRBV3-2,TGTGCCAGCAGCCAAGAGCGGGGGGGAGGTGAGCAGTTCTTC,CASSQERGGGEQFF
NA,NA,TRBJ2-1,TRBV15,TGTGCCACCAGCAGAGATCGGCAGGGTGTCGGTGAGCAGTTCTTC,CATSRDRQGVGEQFF
NA,TRBD2,TRBJ2-1,TRBV29-1,TGCAGCGTTGAAGAGGTGGGACTAGCGGGGGACAATGAGCAGTTCTTC,CSVEEVGLAGDNEQFF
NA,TRBD1,TRBJ1-1,TRBV19,TGTGCCAGTAGTACAATCGTATTCCGTCCCGGGACAGGGGGCGTCACTGAAGCTTTCTTT,CASSTIVFRPGTGGVTEAFF
NA,NA,TRBJ1-1,TRBV7-5,TGTGTCAGAAGCCACAAAACCCGGGACAGGGTGAACACTGAAGCTTTCTTT,CVRSHKTRDRVNTEAFF
NA,TRBD2,TRBJ2-1,TRBV7-9,TGTGCCAGCAGCTTATATGGTAGCGGGAGTCTTATCCACAATGAGCAGTTCTTC,CASSLYGSGSLIHNEQFF
NA,TRBD1,TRBJ1-2,TRBV6-5,TGTGCCAGCATATTGGACAGGCTTTATGGCTACACCTTC,CASILDRLYGYTF
NA,TRBD2,TRBJ2-1,TRBV11-2,TGTGCCAGCAGCACCTTGGGACTAGACTTCTTC,CASSTLGLDFF
NA,TRBD1,TRBJ1-1,TRBV19,TGTGCCAGTACCGACAGGGGACGAAGAGCCACTGAAGCTTTCTTT,CASTDRGRRATEAFF
NA,NA,TRBJ1-5,TRBV15,TGTGCCACCAGCAGTGCAACCAGGGTGAGCAATCAGCCCCAGCATTTT,CATSSATRVSNQPQHF
NA,TRBD2,TRBJ2-1,TRBV7-6,TGTGCCAGCAGCTCTGGGGCTGGGGGGGATGAGCAGTTCTTC,CASSSGAGGDEQFF
NA,TRBD1,TRBJ2-6,TRBV19,TGTGCCAGTAGTACCCGGACAGGGAGGCCCATATCTGGGGCCAACGTCCTGACTTTC,CASSTRTGRPISGANVLTF
NA,NA,TRBJ2-1,TRBV9,TGTGCCAGCAGCGTAGGCCAGGAACCGAATGAGCAGTTCTTC,CASSVGQEPNEQFF
NA,NA,TRBJ1-2,TRBV4-2,TGTGCCAGCAGCCAAGATTTACGCCAGTTCGATGGCTACACCTTC,CASSQDLRQFDGYTF
once,TRBD2,TRBJ2-1,TRBV5-4,TGTGCCAGCAGCTCCCAAGGGACTAGCAATGAGCAGTTCTTC,CASSSQGTSNEQFF
NA,NA,TRBJ1-3,TRBV29-1,TGCAGCGTTGAACCCGGGTCCTCTGGAAACACCATATATTTT,CSVEPGSSGNTIYF
few,NA,TRBJ2-7,TRBV3-1/TRBV3-2,TGTGCCAGCAGCCTGGGCCCAGCAGGGACCTACGAGCAGTACTTC,CASSLGPAGTYEQYF
once,TRBD2,TRBJ2-7,TRBV4-1,TGCGCCAGCAGCCTTCAAACGGGGGGCGAGCAGTACTTC,CASSLQTGGEQYF
NA,TRBD1,TRBJ1-4,TRBV2,TGTGCCAGCAGTGGTGGGACAGGGAATGAAAAACTGTTTTTT,CASSGGTGNEKLFF
NA,TRBD1,TRBJ2-7,TRBV6-5,TGTGCCAGCAGTTACACGGACAGGGGTTACGAGCAGTACTTC,CASSYTDRGYEQYF
NA,TRBD2,TRBJ2-2,TRBV19,TGTGCCAGTAATCCCGCGGGGGGGTTGGCCACCGGGGAGCTGTTTTTT,CASNPAGGLATGELFF
few,TRBD1,TRBJ1-1,TRBV6-6,TGTGCCAGCAGTTATCCCGGGGACAGGAACACTGAAGCTTTCTTT,CASSYPGDRNTEAFF
NA,TRBD2,TRBJ2-1,TRBV6-2/TRBV6-3,TGTGCCAGCAGCGAGCTAGCGGGAGCTTTAGTATATGAGCAGTTCTTC,CASSELAGALVYEQFF
NA,TRBD1,TRBJ1-1,TRBV2,TGTGCCAGCAGTGTGGGACAGGGTAACACTGAAGCTTTCTTT,CASSVGQGNTEAFF
NA,NA,TRBJ2-5,TRBV11-2,TGTGCCAGCAGCTTGGCCGCTACCCAGTACTTC,CASSLAATQYF
NA,TRBD2,TRBJ2-7,TRBV27,TGTGCCAGCAAATCTCTAGCGGCAACCTACGAGCAGTACTTC,CASKSLAATYEQYF
few,TRBD2,TRBJ2-7,TRBV5-1,TGCGCCAGCAGCTTGGTCCCTAGCGGGGACTCCTACGAGCAGTACTTC,CASSLVPSGDSYEQYF
NA,TRBD1,TRBJ1-3,TRBV6-5,TGTGCCAGCAGTCCCTTCGGACAGGGGACCGGCACCATATATTTT,CASSPFGQGTGTIYF